These T cell receptor beta chains were read from a single sample in a study of cytomegalovirus exposure and HLA in healthy donors. TCRdb's table, derived via immunoSEQ multiplex PCR, lists solely in-frame clones and lacks some. The sample gives around 90,000 clones, roughly three quarters of which show up once; around 2.5% is in the top ten. Sequenced sample: PBMCs. Receptors were obtained from a man aged 30 to 45 in good health and CMV-seronegative. Both conserved end residues are part of each CDR3. Fields, in order: CDR3 protein, CDR3 DNA, D gene, J gene, V gene, clone size. A D gene is named only where the DNA matches it firmly. Clone size is given for some rows only: seen once, a few or many times, or a class if the clone is expanded.

CDR3 protein: CACQTGVDNSPLHF
CDR3 DNA: TGTGCCTGTCAGACAGGGGTTGATAATTCACCCCTCCACTTT
D gene: TRBD1
J gene: TRBJ1-6
V gene: TRBV30
clone size: .

CDR3 protein: CASSGAGGIDTQYF
CDR3 DNA: TGTGCCAGCAGTGGGGCGGGGGGAATAGATACGCAGTATTTT
D gene: TRBD2
J gene: TRBJ2-3
V gene: TRBV2
clone size: .

CDR3 protein: CASSLSVGTGRQYF
CDR3 DNA: TGTGCCAGCAGTTTATCGGTCGGGACAGGACGACAGTACTTC
D gene: TRBD1
J gene: TRBJ2-7
V gene: TRBV27
clone size: few

CDR3 protein: CASSEEGRGNQPQHF
CDR3 DNA: TGTGCCAGCAGTGAAGAGGGCAGGGGAAATCAGCCCCAGCATTTT
D gene: .
J gene: TRBJ1-5
V gene: TRBV6-1
clone size: .

CDR3 protein: CASSLAGYNEQFF
CDR3 DNA: TGTGCCAGCAGTCTAGCAGGTTACAATGAGCAGTTCTTC
D gene: .
J gene: TRBJ2-1
V gene: TRBV6-1
clone size: .

CDR3 protein: CASSFSGTRTNEKLFF
CDR3 DNA: TGCGCCAGCAGCTTCTCAGGGACTCGGACTAATGAAAAACTGTTTTTT
D gene: .
J gene: TRBJ1-4
V gene: TRBV5-1
clone size: .

CDR3 protein: CASSERGDSEQYF
CDR3 DNA: TGTGCCAGCAGTGAACGGGGGGACTCCGAGCAGTACTTC
D gene: TRBD2
J gene: TRBJ2-7
V gene: TRBV6-1
clone size: .

CDR3 protein: CATSSGTDTQYF
CDR3 DNA: TGTGCCACCAGCAGCGGCACAGATACGCAGTATTTT
D gene: .
J gene: TRBJ2-3
V gene: TRBV15
clone size: .

CDR3 protein: CASSLVFNEKLFF
CDR3 DNA: TGTGCCAGCAGCCTTGTATTCAATGAAAAACTGTTTTTT
D gene: .
J gene: TRBJ1-4
V gene: TRBV14
clone size: .

CDR3 protein: CASSAGHPGTEAFF
CDR3 DNA: TGTGCCAGCAGTGCGGGCCACCCGGGGACTGAAGCTTTCTTT
D gene: .
J gene: TRBJ1-1
V gene: TRBV6-1
clone size: .

CDR3 protein: CAISPRAVNYGYTF
CDR3 DNA: TGTGCCATCAGCCCCAGGGCAGTTAACTATGGCTACACCTTC
D gene: .
J gene: TRBJ1-2
V gene: TRBV10-3
clone size: .